The rows below give T cell receptor beta chains drawn from one sample of a study of identical twins. Each CDR3 protein is one row after TCRdb ran MiXCR on the 5' RACE reads. The sample comprises about 240,000 distinct CDR3 sequences, 8% to 11% of which are singletons, and 10% rests with the top ten. What was sequenced was memory T cells sorted from blood. All receptors derive from a man between 50 and 59 years old in good health. The CDR3 runs from the conserved cysteine through the conserved F or W. D genes are given only for firm matches. The size field is filled for only some rows; it gives once, few, many or a size class.

size | D | J | V | DNA | CDR3
many | TRBD1 | TRBJ1-2 | TRBV12-3/TRBV12-4 | TGTGCCAGCAGCGACAGGGGGAACTATGGCTACACCTTC | CASSDRGNYGYTF
- | - | TRBJ1-1 | TRBV12-3/TRBV12-4 | TGTGCCAGCAGTTTAGCGGCGGGACTCGGAGCTTTCTTT | CASSLAAGLGAFF
- | TRBD2 | TRBJ2-3 | TRBV7-2 | TGTGCCAGCAGCTTAGCGCCTAGCGGGGCCACAGATACGCAGTATTTT | CASSLAPSGATDTQYF
many | - | TRBJ1-6 | TRBV7-2 | TGTGCCAGCAGCTTGGGGGGCAGCGGTTCACCCCTCCACTTT | CASSLGGSGSPLHF
- | - | TRBJ2-1 | TRBV6-5 | TGTGCCAGCAGTTACTCCGGCGGATTTCCGTTCTTC | CASSYSGGFPFF
few | - | TRBJ1-5 | TRBV19 | TGTGCCAGTAGTATAGTAGGGGGAAATCAGCCCCAGCATTTT | CASSIVGGNQPQHF
few | - | TRBJ2-7 | TRBV12-3/TRBV12-4 | TGTGCCAGCAGTTTAGGGGACAAGCGCGAGCAGTACTTC | CASSLGDKREQYF
few | TRBD2 | TRBJ2-1 | TRBV7-9 | TGTGCCAGCAGCCCCCTGGTCGGGAGGGGAGGGAATGAGCAGTTCTTC | CASSPLVGRGGNEQFF
- | - | TRBJ2-5 | TRBV4-3 | TGCGCCAGCAGCCAAGATTACCGGGAAGAGACCCAGTACTTC | CASSQDYREETQYF
- | - | TRBJ2-5 | TRBV20-1 | TGCAGTTCCCACGACCAGATTGAAGAGACCCAGTACTTC | CSSHDQIEETQYF
few | TRBD1 | TRBJ2-2 | TRBV4-3 | TGCGCCAGCAGCCAAGACGACAGGGGGAACACCGGGGAGCTGTTTTTT | CASSQDDRGNTGELFF
many | - | TRBJ1-4 | TRBV14 | TGTGCCAGCAGCCCTAGACAGTCAACTAATGAAAAACTGTTTTTT | CASSPRQSTNEKLFF
- | - | TRBJ2-5 | TRBV28 | TGTGCCAGCAGTGCCGGGGCCAGGGAGACCCAGTACTTC | CASSAGARETQYF
many | - | TRBJ2-1 | TRBV4-2 | TGTGCCAGCAGCCAAGTTTTCAGGGGTGGCAAGCCGGGCAATGAGCAGTTCTTC | CASSQVFRGGKPGNEQFF
many | - | TRBJ2-5 | TRBV11-2 | TGTGCCAGCAGCTTAGGGGCCGCTCTGGAGACCCAGTACTTC | CASSLGAALETQYF
- | - | TRBJ2-1 | TRBV20-1 | TGCAGTGCCAAAGATCCCTCAGGCGCCGTTCCCTACAATGAGCAGTTCTTC | CSAKDPSGAVPYNEQFF
- | - | TRBJ1-2 | TRBV6-5 | TGTGCCAGCAGTTACTCTCCGGGGGCGGATGGCTACACCTTC | CASSYSPGADGYTF
many | TRBD1 | TRBJ1-1 | TRBV5-8 | TGTGCCAGCAGCCGCGACAGGGCGGCTGAAGCTTTCTTT | CASSRDRAAEAFF
many | - | TRBJ2-2 | TRBV28 | TGTGCCAGCAGTCTCCCAACCGGGGAGCTGTTTTTT | CASSLPTGELFF
- | - | TRBJ2-2 | TRBV21-1 | TGTGCCTCACCAGTGTCCGCGGGGCAGAACACCGGGGAGCTGTTTTTT | CASPVSAGQNTGELFF
- | - | TRBJ2-1 | TRBV7-2 | TGTGCCAGCAGCTTAACTCCCCTCTATGGTGAGCAGTTCTTC | CASSLTPLYGEQFF
many | TRBD1 | TRBJ2-1 | TRBV10-3 | TGTGCCATCAGTGAGAATGGACAGGGCTTCAATCAGTTCTTC | CAISENGQGFNQFF
many | - | TRBJ2-7 | TRBV4-1 | TGCGCCAGCAGCCAGACAGGGACTTTGGGCTACGAGCAGTACTTC | CASSQTGTLGYEQYF
many | - | TRBJ1-6 | TRBV5-5 | TGTGCCAGCAGCTTCTCAGGGTATAATAATTCACCCCTCCACTTT | CASSFSGYNNSPLHF
- | - | TRBJ1-1 | TRBV10-3 | TGTGCCATCAGTGACGGTCTGAACACTGAAGCTTTCTTT | CAISDGLNTEAFF
many | - | TRBJ1-4 | TRBV29-1 | TGCAGCGTTGGGGGTACGGGGGGAAACGAAAAACTGTTTTTT | CSVGGTGGNEKLFF
- | TRBD1 | TRBJ1-4 | TRBV4-2 | TGTGCCAGCAGCCAGGACAGGGGGTATGAAAAACTGTTTTTT | CASSQDRGYEKLFF
many | - | TRBJ2-5 | TRBV5-1 | TGCGCCAGCAGCCCCGAGGACCAAGAGACCCAGTACTTC | CASSPEDQETQYF